In this sample, the clone carrying this T cell receptor (beta chain) turned up many times. TCR beta CDR3 sequences were amplified from RNA transcripts. First-round RT-PCR of the TCR CDR3 relied on the HTBI primer set. MiXCR was run by TCRdb on the multiplex PCR reads, yielding one entry per CDR3 protein. Of under 750,000 distinct CDR3 sequences in the sample, around 20% were seen once. Germline lookup yields CDR1 SGHTA and CDR2 FQGTGA. V lost 3 bases to trimming and J lost 0 bases, with 8 bases between them. This CDR3 is 15 amino acids long. These data are taken from a study of T cells in Graves' hyperthyroidism and ophthalmopathy.

The sequence came from a woman in her fifties or sixties with Graves' hyperthyroidism that later progressed to Graves' ophthalmopathy. The V call is TRBV7-3, the J call TRBJ2-2; D not resolved. Sequenced: blood. In nucleotides, the CDR3 is TGTGCCAGCAGCTTGTCGGCGGCGAACACCGGGGAGCTGTTTTTT. It encodes CASSLSAANTGELFF.